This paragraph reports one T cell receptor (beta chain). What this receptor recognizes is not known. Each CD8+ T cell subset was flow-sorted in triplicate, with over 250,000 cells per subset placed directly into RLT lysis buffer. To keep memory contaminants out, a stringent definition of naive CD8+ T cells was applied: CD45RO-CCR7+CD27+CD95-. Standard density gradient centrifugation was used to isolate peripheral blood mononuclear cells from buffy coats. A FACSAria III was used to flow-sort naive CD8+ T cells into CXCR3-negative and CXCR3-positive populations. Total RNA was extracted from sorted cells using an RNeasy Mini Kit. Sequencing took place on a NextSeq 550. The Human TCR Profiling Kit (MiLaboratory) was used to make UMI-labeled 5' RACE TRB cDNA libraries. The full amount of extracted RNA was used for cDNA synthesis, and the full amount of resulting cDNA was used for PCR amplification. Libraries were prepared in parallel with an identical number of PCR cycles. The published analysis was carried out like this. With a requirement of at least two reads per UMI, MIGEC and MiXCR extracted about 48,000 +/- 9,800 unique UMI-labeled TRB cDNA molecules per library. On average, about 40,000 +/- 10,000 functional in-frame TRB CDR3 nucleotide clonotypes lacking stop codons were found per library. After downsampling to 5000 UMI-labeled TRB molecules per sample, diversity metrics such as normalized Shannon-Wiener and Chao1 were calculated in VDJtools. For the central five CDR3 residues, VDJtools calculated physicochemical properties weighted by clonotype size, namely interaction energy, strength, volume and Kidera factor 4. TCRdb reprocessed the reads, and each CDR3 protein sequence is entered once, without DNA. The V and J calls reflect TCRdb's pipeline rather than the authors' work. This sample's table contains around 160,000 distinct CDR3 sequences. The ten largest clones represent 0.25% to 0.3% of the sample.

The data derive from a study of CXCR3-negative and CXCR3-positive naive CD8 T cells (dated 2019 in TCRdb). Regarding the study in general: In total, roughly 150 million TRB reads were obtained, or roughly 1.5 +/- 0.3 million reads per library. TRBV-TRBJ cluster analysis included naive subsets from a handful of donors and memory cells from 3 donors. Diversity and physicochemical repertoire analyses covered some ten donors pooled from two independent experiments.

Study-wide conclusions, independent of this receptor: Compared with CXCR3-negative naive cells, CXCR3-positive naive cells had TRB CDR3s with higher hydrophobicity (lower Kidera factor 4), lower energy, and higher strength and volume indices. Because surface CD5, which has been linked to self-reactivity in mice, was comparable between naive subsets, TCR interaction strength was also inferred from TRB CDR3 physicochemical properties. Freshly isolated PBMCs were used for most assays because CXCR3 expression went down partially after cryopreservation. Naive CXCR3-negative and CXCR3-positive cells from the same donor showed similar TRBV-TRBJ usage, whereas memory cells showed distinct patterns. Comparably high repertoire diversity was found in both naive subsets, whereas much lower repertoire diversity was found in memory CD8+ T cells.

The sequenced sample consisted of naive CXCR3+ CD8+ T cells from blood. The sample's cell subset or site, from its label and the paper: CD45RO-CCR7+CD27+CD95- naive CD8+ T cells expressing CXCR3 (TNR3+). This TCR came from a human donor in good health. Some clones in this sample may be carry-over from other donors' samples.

The CDR3 region has the sequence CSVVQDGSYEQYF. The sequence is built from TRBV29-1 and TRBJ2-7. Via the germline V gene, CDR1 is SQVTM and CDR2 ANQGSEA. Spanning cysteine to phenylalanine, the CDR3 consists of 13 amino acids. Only the protein is on record.